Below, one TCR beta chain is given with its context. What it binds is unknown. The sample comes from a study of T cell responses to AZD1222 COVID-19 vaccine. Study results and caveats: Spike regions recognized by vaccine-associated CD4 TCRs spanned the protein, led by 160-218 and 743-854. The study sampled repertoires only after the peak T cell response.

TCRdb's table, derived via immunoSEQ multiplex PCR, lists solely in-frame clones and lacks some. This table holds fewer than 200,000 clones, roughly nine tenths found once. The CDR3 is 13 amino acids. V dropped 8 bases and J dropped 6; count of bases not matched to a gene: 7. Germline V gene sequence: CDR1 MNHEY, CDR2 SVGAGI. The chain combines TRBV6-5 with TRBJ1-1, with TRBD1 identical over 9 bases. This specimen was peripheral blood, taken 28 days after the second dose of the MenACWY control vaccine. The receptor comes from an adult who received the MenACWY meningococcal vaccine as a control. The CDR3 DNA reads TGTGCCAGCGCTGACAGGGGGGAGGCTGAAGCTTTCTTT. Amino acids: CASADRGEAEAFF.